This T cell receptor (beta chain) was found in a study of T cell changes during pregnancy in multiple sclerosis (dated by TCRdb to the late 2010s). Broadly, across the study: In women with multiple sclerosis, the researchers looked at how the T cell repertoire shifted as pregnancy progressed.

As for this clone: There is no known antigen for this receptor. No base quality information exists; no much larger clone differs at one position.

The CDR3 holds 13 amino acids from the cysteine to the phenylalanine. Just the 39-base CDR3 DNA is kept, in frame starting at base 1. Deletion took 3 bases off V and 3 bases off J, with a span of 6 bases between the germline ends. The germline V gene provides CDR1 MDHEN and CDR2 SYDVKM. The library was prepared using the immunoSEQ multiplex PCR assay. Entries here come from immuneACCESS through TCRdb and include only in-frame sequences with V and J called. Some clones fail to appear in such tables; in the studies checked, an unresolved V gene covers under half of the shortfall, and the cause of the remainder is unknown. This sample gives about 41,000 clones in total; 90% of them show up just once. Of the sample, about 7% falls within the top ten clones.

The specimen was CD8+ T cells from peripheral blood mononuclear cells, collected in the third trimester of pregnancy. The sequence joins TRBV28 to TRBJ1-5; the D gene assignment is ambiguous. The origin of this receptor is a female donor with multiple sclerosis, enrolled in a pregnancy study. The CDR3 loop reads CASSLGYNQPQHF. The sequenced DNA is TGTGCCAGCAGTTTGGGCTACAATCAGCCCCAGCATTTT.